The sequence of this T cell receptor (beta chain) was determined in a study of blood T cell repertoires in COVID-19. Turning to the study itself: Material from acute and convalescent COVID-19 was sourced from the United States, Italy and Spain.

The CDR3 length is 12 residues. In germline, CDR1 is SNHLY, CDR2 FYNNEI. J was trimmed by 8 bases and V by 9 bases; bases with no gene match: 7. As handled by the study authors: Scientists estimated how many nucleated cells there were by amplifying reference gene primers. TCRdb keeps only in-frame clones here, not all; method: immunoSEQ multiplex PCR. V and J calls and clone size come straight from that table; D and trimming were deduced from the DNA. The table records roughly 260,000 clones, around 90% of them present only once. Participant age was 18 to 89 years, and participants resided in 20 to 30 US areas. Cohort allocation depended upon clinical history that participants reported.

The sequenced sample was PBMCs or T cells enriched from blood (not recorded which). This chain uses TRBV2 with TRBJ1-1; 9 nucleotides align to TRBD1. The origin of this receptor is a human donor in a cohort exposed to, infected with or recovered from COVID-19 (not recorded which). The donor label of this sample is uncertain. The chain's CDR3 is CASKQGAEEAFF. For the CDR3, the DNA is TGTGCCAGTAAACAGGGGGCAGAAGAAGCTTTCTTT.